This TCR beta chain derives from a study of beta chain features in type 1 diabetes. General study results and limits: Type 1 diabetes patients showed a moderate but significant shortening of TCRB CDR3s in all four CD4+ subsets.

About this clone: Antigen unknown.

Every isolated RNA sample was fully reverse transcribed, so sequencing captured expressed TCRB transcripts. Method: immunoSEQ multiplex PCR; TCRdb's copy keeps in-frame clones and lacks some. This sample has hundreds of thousands of clones, with more than 65% found just once. Each of the CD4+ naive, central memory, regulatory and stem cell-like memory populations was sorted via CD45RO/CCR7/CD25/CD127/CD95/CD27. The receptor was isolated from a man aged 25-40 years in good health. Specimen: naive CD4+ T cells from blood.

This CDR3 is CAISEGRDADTQYF. DNA of the CDR3: TGTGCCATCAGTGAAGGGCGGGATGCAGATACGCAGTATTTT. J is TRBJ2-3 and V is TRBV10-3; D may be TRBD2 (6 bases). The CDR3 runs to 14 residues. Trimming left V 3 bases short and J 4 bases short, with 11 bases between. Germline lookup yields CDR1 ENHRY and CDR2 SYGVKD.